The TCR beta chain described here comes from a study of cytomegalovirus exposure and HLA in healthy donors. A multiplex PCR was run with 60 Vbeta primers and 13 Jbeta primers. Assay used: immunoSEQ multiplex PCR; TCRdb lists only in-frame clones, some missing. The listing records 50,000 to 70,000 clones. The material sequenced was PBMCs. The source is a woman aged 18-29 years in good health and CMV-seronegative.

Here the CDR3 reads CASSESRGRYEQYF. CDR3 sequence (DNA): TGCGCCAGCAGTGAGTCCAGGGGGCGCTACGAGCAGTACTTC. The rearrangement links TRBV10-1 to TRBJ2-7, with 8 bases matching TRBD1. Trimming removed 0 bases from V and 3 bases from J; junction bases left unmatched: 1. The CDR3 spans 14 residues. Germline-derived CDR1 and CDR2 are WNHNN and SYGVQD (reference sequence).